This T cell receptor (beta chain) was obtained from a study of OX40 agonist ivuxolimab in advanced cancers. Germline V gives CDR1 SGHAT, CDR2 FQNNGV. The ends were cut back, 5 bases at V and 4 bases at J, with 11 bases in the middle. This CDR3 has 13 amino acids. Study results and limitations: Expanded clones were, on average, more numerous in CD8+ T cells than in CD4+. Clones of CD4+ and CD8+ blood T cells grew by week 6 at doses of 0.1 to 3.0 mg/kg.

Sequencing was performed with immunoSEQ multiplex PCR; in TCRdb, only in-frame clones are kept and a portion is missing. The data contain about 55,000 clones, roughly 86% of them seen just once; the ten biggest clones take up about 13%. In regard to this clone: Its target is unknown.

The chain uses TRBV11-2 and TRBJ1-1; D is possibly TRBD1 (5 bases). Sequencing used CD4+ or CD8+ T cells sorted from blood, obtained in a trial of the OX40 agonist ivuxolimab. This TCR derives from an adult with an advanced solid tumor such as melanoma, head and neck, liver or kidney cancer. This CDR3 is CASSHLGGTEAFF. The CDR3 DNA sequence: TGTGCCAGCAGCCACTTGGGGGGCACTGAAGCTTTCTTT.